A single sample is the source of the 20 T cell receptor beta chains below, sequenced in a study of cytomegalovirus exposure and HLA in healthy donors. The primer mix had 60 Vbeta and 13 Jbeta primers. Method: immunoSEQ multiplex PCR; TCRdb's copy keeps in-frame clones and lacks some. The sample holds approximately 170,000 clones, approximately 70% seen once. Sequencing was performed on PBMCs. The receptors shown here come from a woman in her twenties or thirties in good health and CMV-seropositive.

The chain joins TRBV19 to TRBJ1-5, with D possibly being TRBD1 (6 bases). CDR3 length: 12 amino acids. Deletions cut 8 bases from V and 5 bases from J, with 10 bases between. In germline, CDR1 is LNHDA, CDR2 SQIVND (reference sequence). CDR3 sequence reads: CASSTGYQPQHF. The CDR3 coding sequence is TGTGCCAGTTCGACAGGTTATCAGCCCCAGCATTTT. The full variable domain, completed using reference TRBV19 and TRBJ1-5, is DGGITQSPKYLFRKEGQNVTLSCEQNLNHDAMYWYRQDPGQGLRLIYYSQIVNDFQKGDIAEGYSVSREKKESFPLTVTSAQKNPTAFYLCASSTGYQPQHFGDGTRLSIL.

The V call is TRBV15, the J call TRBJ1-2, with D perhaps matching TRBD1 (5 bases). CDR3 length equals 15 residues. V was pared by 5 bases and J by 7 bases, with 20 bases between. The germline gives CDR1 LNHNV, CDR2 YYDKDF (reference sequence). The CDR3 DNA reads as TGTGCCACCAGCCGAATTCCCGGGGGGGAGGGTGGCTACACCTTC. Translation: CATSRIPGGEGGYTF. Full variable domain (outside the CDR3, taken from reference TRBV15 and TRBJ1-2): DAMVIQNPRYQVTQFGKPVTLSCSQTLNHNVMYWYQQKSSQAPKLLFHYYDKDFNNEADTPDNFQSRRPNTSFCFLDIRSPGLGDTAMYLCATSRIPGGEGGYTFGSGTRLTVV.

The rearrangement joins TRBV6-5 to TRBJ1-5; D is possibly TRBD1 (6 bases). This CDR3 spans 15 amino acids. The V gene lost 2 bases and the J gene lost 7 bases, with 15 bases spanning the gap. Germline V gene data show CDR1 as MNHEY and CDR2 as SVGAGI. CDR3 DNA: TGTGCCAGCAGTTACGGTAGGGGGGGGGAGCAGCCCCAGCATTTT. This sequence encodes CASSYGRGGEQPQHF.

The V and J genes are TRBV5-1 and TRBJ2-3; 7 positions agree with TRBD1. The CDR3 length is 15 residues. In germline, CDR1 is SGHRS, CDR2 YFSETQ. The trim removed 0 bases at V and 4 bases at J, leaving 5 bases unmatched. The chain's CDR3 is CASSLAKTGSDTQYF. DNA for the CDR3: TGCGCCAGCAGCTTGGCCAAGACAGGGTCAGATACGCAGTATTTT.

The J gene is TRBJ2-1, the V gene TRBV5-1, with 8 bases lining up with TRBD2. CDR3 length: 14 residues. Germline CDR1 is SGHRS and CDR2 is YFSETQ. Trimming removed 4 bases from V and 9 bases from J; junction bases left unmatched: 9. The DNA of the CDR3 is TGCGCCAGCAGCAGCAGCGGGAGAGTTGGTGAGCAGTTCTTC. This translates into CASSSSGRVGEQFF.

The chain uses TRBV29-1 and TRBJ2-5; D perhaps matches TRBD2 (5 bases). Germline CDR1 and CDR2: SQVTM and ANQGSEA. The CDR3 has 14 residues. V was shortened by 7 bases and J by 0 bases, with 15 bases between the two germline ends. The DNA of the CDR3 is TGCAGCGCCACTGGACGGAGGTACCAAGAGACCCAGTACTTC. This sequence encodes CSATGRRYQETQYF.

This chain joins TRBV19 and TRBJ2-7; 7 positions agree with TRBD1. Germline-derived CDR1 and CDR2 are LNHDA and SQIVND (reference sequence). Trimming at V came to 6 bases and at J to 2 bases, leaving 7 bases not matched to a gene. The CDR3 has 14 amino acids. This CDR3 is CASSTGTEPYEQYF. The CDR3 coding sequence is TGTGCCAGTAGCACCGGGACAGAACCCTACGAGCAGTACTTC.

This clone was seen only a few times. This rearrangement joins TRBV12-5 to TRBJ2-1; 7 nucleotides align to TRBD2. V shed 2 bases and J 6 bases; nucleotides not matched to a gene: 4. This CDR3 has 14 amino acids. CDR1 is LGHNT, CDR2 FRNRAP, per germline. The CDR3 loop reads CASGLRAGANEQFF. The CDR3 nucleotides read TGTGCTAGTGGTTTGAGGGCGGGAGCCAATGAGCAGTTCTTC.

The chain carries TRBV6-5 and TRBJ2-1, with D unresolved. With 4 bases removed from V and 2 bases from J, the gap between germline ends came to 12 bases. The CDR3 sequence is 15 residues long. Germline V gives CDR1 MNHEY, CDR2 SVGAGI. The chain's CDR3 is CASSLGAPAYNEQFF. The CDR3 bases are TGTGCCAGCAGTTTAGGAGCGCCTGCCTACAATGAGCAGTTCTTC.

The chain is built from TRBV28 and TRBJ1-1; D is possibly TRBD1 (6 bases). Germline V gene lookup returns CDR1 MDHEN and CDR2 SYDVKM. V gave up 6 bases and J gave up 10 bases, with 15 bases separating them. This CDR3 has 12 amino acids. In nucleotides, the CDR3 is TGTGCCAGCAGGGACCTAACAGGGAGAGCTTTCTTT. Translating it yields CASRDLTGRAFF. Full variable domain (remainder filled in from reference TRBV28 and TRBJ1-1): DVKVTQSSRYLVKRTGEKVFLECVQDMDHENMFWYRQDPGLGLRLIYFSYDVKMKEKGDIPEGYSVSREKKERFSLILESASTNQTSMYLCASRDLTGRAFFGQGTRLTVV.

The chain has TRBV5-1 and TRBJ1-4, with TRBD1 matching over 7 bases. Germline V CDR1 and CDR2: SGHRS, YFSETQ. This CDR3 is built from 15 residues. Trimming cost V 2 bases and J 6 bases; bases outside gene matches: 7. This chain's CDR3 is CASSFRGPKDEKLFF. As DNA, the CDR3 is TGCGCCAGCAGCTTTAGGGGGCCGAAGGATGAAAAACTGTTTTTT.

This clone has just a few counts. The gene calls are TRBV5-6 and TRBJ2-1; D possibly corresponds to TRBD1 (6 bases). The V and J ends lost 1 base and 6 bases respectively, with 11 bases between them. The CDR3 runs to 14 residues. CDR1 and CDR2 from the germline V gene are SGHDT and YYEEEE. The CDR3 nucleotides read TGTGCCAGCAGCTTGTTAACAGGGACCAATGAGCAGTTCTTC. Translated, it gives CASSLLTGTNEQFF.

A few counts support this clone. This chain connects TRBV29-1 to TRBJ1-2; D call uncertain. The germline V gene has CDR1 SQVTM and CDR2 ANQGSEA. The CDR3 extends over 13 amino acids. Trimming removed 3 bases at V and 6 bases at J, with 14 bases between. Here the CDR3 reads CSVERGKIDGYTF. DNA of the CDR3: TGCAGCGTTGAGCGCGGGAAGATTGATGGCTACACCTTC.

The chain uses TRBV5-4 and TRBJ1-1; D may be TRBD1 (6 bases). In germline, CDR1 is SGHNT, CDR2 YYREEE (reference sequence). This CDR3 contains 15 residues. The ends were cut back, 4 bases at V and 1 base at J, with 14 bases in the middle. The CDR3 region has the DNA TGTGCCAGCAGCGGGGGACACCGGGGGAACACTGAAGCTTTCTTT. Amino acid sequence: CASSGGHRGNTEAFF.

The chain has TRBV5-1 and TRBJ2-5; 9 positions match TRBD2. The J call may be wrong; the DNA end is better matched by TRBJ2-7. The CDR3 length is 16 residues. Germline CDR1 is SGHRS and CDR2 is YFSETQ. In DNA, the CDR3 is TGCGCCAGCAGCTGGGAACTAGCGGGCCTCTCCTACGAGCAGTACTTC. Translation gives CASSWELAGLSYEQYF.

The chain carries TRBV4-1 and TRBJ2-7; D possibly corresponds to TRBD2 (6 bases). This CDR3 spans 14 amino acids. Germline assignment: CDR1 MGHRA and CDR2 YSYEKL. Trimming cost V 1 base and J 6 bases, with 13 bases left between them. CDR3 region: CASSQGTSPREQYF. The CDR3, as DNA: TGCGCCAGCAGCCAAGGAACTAGCCCCCGCGAGCAGTACTTC.

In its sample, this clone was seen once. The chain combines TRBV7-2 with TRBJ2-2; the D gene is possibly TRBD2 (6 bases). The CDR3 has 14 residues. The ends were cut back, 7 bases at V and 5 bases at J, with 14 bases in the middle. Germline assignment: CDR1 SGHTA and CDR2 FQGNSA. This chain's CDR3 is CASIISGGTGELFF. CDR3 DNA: TGTGCCAGCATCATCTCTGGAGGGACCGGGGAGCTGTTTTTT.

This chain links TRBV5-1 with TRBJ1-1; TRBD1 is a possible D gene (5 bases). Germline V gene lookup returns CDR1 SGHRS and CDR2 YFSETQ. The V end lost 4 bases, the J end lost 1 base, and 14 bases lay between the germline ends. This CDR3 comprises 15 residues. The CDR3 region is CASSGGITTNTEAFF. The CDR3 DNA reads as TGCGCCAGCAGCGGGGGGATCACGACGAACACTGAAGCTTTCTTT. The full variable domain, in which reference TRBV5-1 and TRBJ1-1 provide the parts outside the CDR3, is KAGVTQTPRYLIKTRGQQVTLSCSPISGHRSVSWYQQTPGQGLQFLFEYFSETQRNKGNFPGRFSGRQFSNSRSEMNVSTLELGDSALYLCASSGGITTNTEAFFGQGTRLTVV.

CDR3 amino acids: CASSLIRNAVAGGRETQYF. The CDR3 nucleotides read TGTGCCAGCAGTTTAATAAGAAACGCGGTAGCGGGGGGTCGGGAGACCCAGTACTTC. This chain links TRBV28 with TRBJ2-5; 10 positions agree with TRBD2. CDR3 length equals 19 residues. The trim removed 2 bases at V and 5 bases at J, leaving 17 bases unmatched. Germline V lookup: CDR1 MDHEN, CDR2 SYDVKM.

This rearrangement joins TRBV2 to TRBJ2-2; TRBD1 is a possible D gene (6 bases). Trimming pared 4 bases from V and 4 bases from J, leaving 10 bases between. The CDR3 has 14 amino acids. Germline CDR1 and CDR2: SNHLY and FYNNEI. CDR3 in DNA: TGTGCCAGCAGTGCGCCAGGGGCCACCGGGGAGCTGTTTTTT. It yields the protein CASSAPGATGELFF.